The present entry profiles one T cell receptor (beta chain) with its context. The junction shows a germline mismatch at one end, possibly a read error. Germline CDR1 is LNHDA and CDR2 is SQIVND (reference sequence). The CDR3 is made up of 13 amino acids. The sample originates from a study of blood T cell repertoires in COVID-19. Study-level information: Sources were T cells, B-cell-depleted T cells, or PBMCs; the material itself was cDNA or gDNA.

The participants were between about 18 and 95 years old and came from 24 US areas. Participants' reported clinical history set cohort assignment. TCRdb's table, derived via immunoSEQ multiplex PCR, lists solely in-frame clones and lacks some. The sample holds 130,000 to 150,000 clones, roughly 84% seen once. The chain combines TRBV19 with TRBJ1-2; D remains ambiguous. Input material: PBMCs or T cells enriched from blood (not recorded which). The receptor's source is a woman in her forties or fifties who had been exposed to COVID-19. The CDR3 DNA is TGTGCCAGTAGTGTAGACATCAACTATGGCTACACCTTC. Translated: CASSVDINYGYTF.